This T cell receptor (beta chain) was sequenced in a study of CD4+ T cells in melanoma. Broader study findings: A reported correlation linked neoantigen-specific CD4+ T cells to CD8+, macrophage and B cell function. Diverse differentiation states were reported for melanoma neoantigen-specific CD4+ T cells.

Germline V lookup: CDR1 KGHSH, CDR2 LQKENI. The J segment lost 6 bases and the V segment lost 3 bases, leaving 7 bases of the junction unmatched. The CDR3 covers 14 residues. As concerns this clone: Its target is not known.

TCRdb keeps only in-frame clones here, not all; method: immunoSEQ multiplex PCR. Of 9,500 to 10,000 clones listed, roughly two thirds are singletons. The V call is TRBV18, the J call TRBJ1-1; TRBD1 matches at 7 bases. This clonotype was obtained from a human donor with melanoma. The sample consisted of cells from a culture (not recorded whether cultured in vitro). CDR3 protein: CASSPILQGPEAFF. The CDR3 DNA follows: TGTGCCAGCTCACCGATACTACAGGGGCCTGAAGCTTTCTTT. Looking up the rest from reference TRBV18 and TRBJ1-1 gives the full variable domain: NAGVMQNPRHLVRRRGQEARLRCSPMKGHSHVYWYRQLPEEGLKFMVYLQKENIIDESGMPKERFSAEFPKEGPSILRIQQVVRGDSAAYFCASSPILQGPEAFFGQGTRLTVV.